These 21 T cell receptor beta chains came from one sample sequenced in a study of memory B cells and T cells in multiple sclerosis. Repertoires were generated with immunoSEQ multiplex PCR, while TCRdb's copy carries only in-frame clones and drops some. Counted here are roughly 45,000 clones, 82% occurring once; the ten biggest clones make up roughly 1%. CFSE-dim autoproliferating and CFSE-high non-proliferating T cells from unstimulated culture were sequenced separately. Fewer than 65 million CFSE-labeled PBMCs were cultured less than eight days unstimulated, then replicate wells were pooled. What these receptors recognize is not known. Material: PBMCs from blood kept in culture. Source of these receptors: a human donor with multiple sclerosis.

The chain employs TRBV5-5 and TRBJ2-1, with 10 bases lining up with TRBD1. Trimming cost V 1 base and J 5 bases; bases outside gene matches: 3. The V gene's germline CDR1 is SGHKS and CDR2 YYEKEE (reference sequence). This CDR3 contains 15 residues. DNA for the CDR3: TGTGCCAGCAGCTTGAGGGGACAGGGGAACAATGAGCAGTTCTTC. It specifies CASSLRGQGNNEQFF.

In DNA, the CDR3 is TGTGCCAGCAGCTTTCTGGCTACAGAGACCCAGTACTTC. It translates to CASSFLATETQYF. The chain is built from TRBV11-2 and TRBJ2-5; no definite D call. The CDR3 has 13 residues. V was pared by 3 bases and J by 4 bases, with 9 bases between. Germline lookup yields CDR1 SGHAT and CDR2 FQNNGV.

CDR3 sequence reads: CASSLSRSELFF. The CDR3 DNA sequence: TGTGCCAGCAGCTTAAGTAGGTCGGAACTGTTTTTT. This sequence joins TRBV11-2 and TRBJ1-4; D is uncertain. CDR1 is SGHAT and CDR2 is FQNNGV in the germline V gene. Trimming took 2 bases from V and 12 from J, leaving 10 bases between them. The CDR3 runs 12 residues. Full variable domain (outside the CDR3, taken from reference TRBV11-2 and TRBJ1-4): EAGVAQSPRYKIIEKRQSVAFWCNPISGHATLYWYQQILGQGPKLLIQFQNNGVVDDSQLPKDRFSAERLKGVDSTLKIQPAKLEDSAVYLCASSLSRSELFFGSGTQLSVL.

V usage is TRBV27 and J usage is TRBJ1-3; 7 bases fit TRBD1. Germline CDR1 and CDR2: MNHEY and SMNVEV (reference sequence). The trim removed 6 bases at V and 4 bases at J, leaving 12 bases unmatched. The CDR3 is 16 amino acids. The CDR3 DNA reads TGTGCCAGCAGCTCGACAGGGAGAGTAGCCGGAAACACCATATATTTT. It encodes CASSSTGRVAGNTIYF.

The chain combines TRBV6-6 with TRBJ1-1; D unresolved. CDR3 length: 13 residues. With 5 bases removed from V and 8 bases from J, the gap between germline ends came to 15 bases. Germline CDR1 and CDR2: MNHNY and SVGAGI (reference sequence). The CDR3 nucleotides are TGTGCCAGCAGTACCATGGTCGGGAGGGAAGCTTTCTTT. Encoded protein: CASSTMVGREAFF.

V is TRBV10-2 and J is TRBJ1-2, with D perhaps matching TRBD1 (5 bases). This CDR3 region has 14 residues. Germline CDR1 WSHSY, CDR2 SAAADI. The V gene lost 3 bases and the J gene lost 4 bases, with 12 bases spanning the gap. The CDR3 nucleotides read TGCGCCAGCAGTGAAGGGGCCCCCATCTATGGCTACACCTTC. It encodes CASSEGAPIYGYTF.

The chain employs TRBV7-2 and TRBJ1-2; maybe TRBD1 (6 bases). V shed 3 bases and J shed 8 bases, with 19 bases lying between them. CDR1 is SGHTA and CDR2 is FQGNSA in the germline V gene. This CDR3 spans 15 amino acids. CDR3 bases: TGTGCCAGCAGCTTTCTAGGGACAACGAGAGACGGCTACACCTTC. Translated, it gives CASSFLGTTRDGYTF.

The chain combines TRBV21-1 with TRBJ1-2; the D call in the table, TRBD1, was not verified against the DNA. TRBV21-1 is assigned pseudogene status. The CDR3 spans 15 residues. CDR3: CASTDLGEDKGGYTF. The CDR3, as DNA: TGTGCCAGCACTGACCTAGGAGAGGACAAGGGTGGCTACACCTTC.

The rearrangement links TRBV28 to TRBJ1-1; D not certain. V was pared by 5 bases and J by 1 base, with 17 bases between. The germline gives CDR1 MDHEN, CDR2 SYDVKM. CDR3 length equals 16 residues. The CDR3 DNA sequence: TGTGCCAGCAGTCTCTACAATTATCGTTGGAACACTGAAGCTTTCTTT. This encodes CASSLYNYRWNTEAFF.

The chain uses TRBV5-6 and TRBJ2-7; D remains unclear. The V gene lost 0 bases and the J gene lost 2 bases, with 12 bases spanning the gap. This CDR3 spans 15 amino acids. Germline V gene sequence: CDR1 SGHDT, CDR2 YYEEEE. The CDR3 nucleotides are TGTGCCAGCAGCTTGGCCGGCAGGCCTGCCTACGAGCAGTACTTC. It translates to CASSLAGRPAYEQYF.

The chain recombines TRBV4-1 with TRBJ1-1; 7 nucleotides agree with TRBD1. Germline CDR1 is MGHRA and CDR2 is YSYEKL. Germline trimming cut 3 bases from V and 0 bases from J; bases unmatched to any gene: 7. The CDR3 is 16 residues long. DNA of the CDR3: TGCGCCAGCAGCCAGGGCCCGGGACAGATGAACACTGAAGCTTTCTTT. It encodes CASSQGPGQMNTEAFF.

The chain uses TRBV2 and TRBJ1-2; tentative D call: TRBD1 (6 bases). V lost 6 bases to trimming and J lost 4 bases, with 18 bases between them. CDR3 length: 15 amino acids. Germline CDR1 and CDR2: SNHLY and FYNNEI. The CDR3 sequence: CASRTDSLNSYGYTF. DNA of the CDR3: TGTGCCAGCAGAACGGACAGTTTAAACTCCTATGGCTACACCTTC. The whole variable domain, filled in from reference TRBV2 and TRBJ1-2, reads EPEVTQTPSHQVTQMGQEVILRCVPISNHLYFYWYRQILGQKVEFLVSFYNNEISEKSEIFDDQFSVERPDGSNFTLKIRSTKLEDSAMYFCASRTDSLNSYGYTFGSGTRLTVV.

This clone was observed a handful of times. V usage is TRBV6-5 and J usage is TRBJ2-2; the D is unclear. Trimming removed 2 bases from V and 7 bases from J, with 11 bases in between. The CDR3 is 14 residues long. Germline V gene lookup returns CDR1 MNHEY and CDR2 SVGAGI. CDR3 sequence (DNA): TGTGCCAGCAGTTACGGCACCTCGGGCGGGGAGCTGTTTTTT. Its protein is CASSYGTSGGELFF.

The chain carries TRBV11-2 and TRBJ2-5; TRBD2 aligns across 10 bases. Trimming at V came to 4 bases and at J to 2 bases, leaving 1 base not matched to a gene. Germline CDR1 and CDR2: SGHAT and FQNNGV. The CDR3 sequence is 14 residues long. CDR3 in amino acids: CASSSTSGQETQYF. In nucleotides, the CDR3 is TGTGCCAGCAGCTCGACTAGCGGGCAAGAGACCCAGTACTTC.

The gene calls are TRBV28 and TRBJ1-5; D unresolved. Between the trimmed V and J ends, which lost 6 bases and 0 bases, there was a span of 9 bases. CDR3 length: 14 amino acids. Germline CDR1 MDHEN, CDR2 SYDVKM. In DNA, the CDR3 is TGTGCCAGCAGCCCGGATTATAGCAATCAGCCCCAGCATTTT. Translation: CASSPDYSNQPQHF.

To note about this clone: Other nucleotide sequences in the sample specify the same CDR3. The chain carries TRBV7-2 and TRBJ2-3, with a possible D match to TRBD2 (6 bases). Deletions cut 1 base from V and 4 bases from J, with 9 bases between. CDR3 length: 14 residues. Germline V gene sequence: CDR1 SGHTA, CDR2 FQGNSA. CDR3 loop: CASSLGSGPDTQYF. The CDR3 nucleotides are TGTGCCAGCAGCTTAGGGAGCGGGCCAGATACGCAGTATTTT.

The chain joins TRBV5-8 to TRBJ1-5, with D maybe TRBD1 (5 bases). In germline, CDR1 is SGHTS, CDR2 YDEGEE. This CDR3 has 17 residues. The V end was cut by 3 bases, the J end by 5 bases, with 21 bases between. DNA for the CDR3: TGTGCCAGCAGCTCGGGACGACCCTCCCCTGGGGATCAGCCCCAGCATTTT. Encoded protein: CASSSGRPSPGDQPQHF.

This chain links TRBV6-5 with TRBJ1-3; D is unclear. Per germline, CDR1 MNHEY and CDR2 SVGAGI. The CDR3 has 13 amino acids. Trimming cost V 0 bases and J 6 bases, with 6 bases left between them. The CDR3 region is CASSYSSANTIYF. DNA for the CDR3: TGTGCCAGCAGTTACTCATCGGCAAACACCATATATTTT.

J is TRBJ2-7 and V is TRBV27; perhaps TRBD2 as D (6 bases). Germline loops: CDR1 MNHEY, CDR2 SMNVEV (reference sequence). The length of the CDR3 is 15 residues. Trimming pared 5 bases from V and 0 bases from J, leaving 14 bases between. The CDR3 sequence is CASSPSGTASYEQYF. Here the CDR3 DNA reads TGTGCCAGCAGTCCTTCGGGGACTGCCTCCTACGAGCAGTACTTC.

The chain joins TRBV19 to TRBJ2-7, with 8 bases identical to TRBD1. The V gene end was trimmed by 3 bases and the J gene end by 2 bases; junction bases not matched to a gene: 9. In germline, CDR1 is LNHDA, CDR2 SQIVND (reference sequence). CDR3 length equals 16 residues. In DNA, the CDR3 is TGTGCCAGTAGTATCTCAACGGGACAGGTTACCTACGAGCAGTACTTC. It encodes CASSISTGQVTYEQYF.

This sequence joins TRBV10-3 and TRBJ1-2; 8 bases map to TRBD1. The junction had 8 bases not matched to a gene; V was cut back by 3 bases and J by 5 bases. The V gene's germline CDR1 is ENHRY and CDR2 SYGVKD. The CDR3 runs 15 residues. Here the CDR3 DNA reads TGTGCCATCAGTGATCCAGGGGGCCTGTGGTATGGCTACACCTTC. Residues: CAISDPGGLWYGYTF.